A selection of T cell receptor beta chains follows, all from one sample in a study of neurological immune-mediated disorders. TCRdb re-called the 5' RACE reads with MiXCR, one entry per CDR3 protein. This sample has fewer than 45,000 distinct CDR3 sequences, with 8.5% to 14% found just once. Sequenced sample: PBMCs. Receptors originate from a man between 60 and 70 years old with HTLV-1-associated myelopathy (HAM/TSP). CDR3s leave out the opening cysteine and the closing phenylalanine or tryptophan. D genes are given only for firm matches.

j_call | d_call | v_call | cdr3_aa
TRBJ1-5 | - | TRBV15 | ATSRTKDNSNQPQH
TRBJ2-3 | - | TRBV18 | ASSPPVGTDTQY
TRBJ2-5 | - | TRBV20-1 | SARVRERGTQY
TRBJ2-5 | - | TRBV7-3 | ASSFGGLETQY
TRBJ2-3 | TRBD2 | TRBV4-1 | ASSQETVSGGGSPAQY
TRBJ1-3 | - | TRBV6-6 | ASSYTGSAGNTIY
TRBJ2-5 | - | TRBV28 | ASSFLTRIYQETQY
TRBJ1-4 | - | TRBV12-3/TRBV12-4 | ASSHNEKLF
TRBJ2-4 | TRBD2 | TRBV12-3/TRBV12-4 | ASSFNTILAGGRGAKNIQY
TRBJ2-1 | - | TRBV28 | ASSLGNEQF
TRBJ2-1 | TRBD2 | TRBV7-8 | ASSLGPSGNNEQF
TRBJ1-3 | - | TRBV12-3/TRBV12-4 | ASRPTAASGNTIY
TRBJ2-1 | TRBD1 | TRBV29-1 | SGDRGQMGNEQF
TRBJ2-4 | - | TRBV12-3/TRBV12-4 | ASGRGAGYIQY
TRBJ2-2 | TRBD2 | TRBV5-4 | ASSHGTSGNTGELF
TRBJ1-3 | TRBD1 | TRBV12-3/TRBV12-4 | ASRPQGASGNTIY
TRBJ2-3 | - | TRBV9 | ASSVGAGDSTDTQY
TRBJ2-1 | TRBD1 | TRBV12-3/TRBV12-4 | ASSLGQGIWNEQF
TRBJ2-7 | TRBD2 | TRBV7-2 | ASSLALAGENEQY
TRBJ2-2 | TRBD2 | TRBV6-1 | ASRGAGGPAGELF
TRBJ1-2 | - | TRBV11-2 | ASSLEGGYGYT
TRBJ2-1 | - | TRBV19 | ASEGRNNEQF